A selection of T cell receptor beta chains follows, all from one sample in a study of PD-1 blockade in classical Hodgkin lymphoma. TCRdb's copy holds only in-frame clones and misses some; the assay was immunoSEQ multiplex PCR. The data contain roughly 56,000 clones, around 90% of them singletons. The sequencing here drew on peripheral blood mononuclear cells (PBMCs), taken before the second cycle of nivolumab. These receptors originate from a human donor with classical Hodgkin lymphoma. The CDR3 runs from the conserved cysteine through the conserved F or W. A D gene is named only where the DNA matches it firmly. Some rows mark clone size as missing; the rest say once, few, many or name a class of expanded clone.

>.|.|TRBV6-5|TRBJ2-3
TGTGCCAGCAGTTACTCTGCGGGGGCTAGCACAGATACGCAGTATTTT
CASSYSAGASTDTQYF
>.|TRBD1|TRBV19|TRBJ1-1
TGTGCCAGTAGTACTGTGACAGGGAGCACTGAAGCTTTCTTT
CASSTVTGSTEAFF
>once|.|TRBV9|TRBJ2-7
TGTGCCAGCAGCGTAGCGGACGAGGGTTCCTACGAGCAGTACTTC
CASSVADEGSYEQYF
>.|.|TRBV30|TRBJ1-2
TGTGCCTGGAGCCCTAGGCGGGGGGCAACGTATGGCTACACCTTC
CAWSPRRGATYGYTF
>.|TRBD1|TRBV10-3|TRBJ1-6
TGTGCCATCGGCACCGGGACAGAGAATTCACCCCTCCACTTT
CAIGTGTENSPLHF
>.|.|TRBV30|TRBJ1-2
TGTGCCTGGAGTGCGCTATTCGGCTACACCTTC
CAWSALFGYTF
>.|.|TRBV28|TRBJ2-3
TGTGCCAGCAGTGGGACCGCACAGGGAGATACGCAGTATTTT
CASSGTAQGDTQYF
>.|TRBD1|TRBV10-3|TRBJ2-7
TGTGCCATCAGTGACCTCCGGGACAGGGGTAGCGAGCAGTACTTC
CAISDLRDRGSEQYF
>.|.|TRBV7-3|TRBJ1-1
TGTGCCAGCAGCTTGGGAGGTGAAGCTTTCTTT
CASSLGGEAFF
>.|TRBD1|TRBV7-9|TRBJ1-2
TGTGCCAGCAGCTCTTCAGGGGGCAGTGGCTACACCTTC
CASSSSGGSGYTF
>.|.|TRBV6-5|TRBJ2-3
TGTGCCAGCAGCGGGGATCTCACAGATACGCAGTATTTT
CASSGDLTDTQYF
>.|.|TRBV19|TRBJ1-5
TGTGCCACCCAAAGCCAGTTAAGCCAGCCCCAGCATTTT
CATQSQLSQPQHF
>.|.|TRBV11-2|TRBJ2-7
TGTGCCAGTCTGACAGGTTCGTTTGGATACGAGCAGTACTTC
CASLTGSFGYEQYF
>.|.|TRBV19|TRBJ2-7
TGTGCCAGTAGTATTGTGGCAGAACCTTACGAGCAGTACTTC
CASSIVAEPYEQYF
>.|.|TRBV6-5|TRBJ1-1
TGTGCCAGCACCGCGGCAGGGGACACTGAAGCTTTCTTT
CASTAAGDTEAFF
>.|TRBD2|TRBV7-2|TRBJ2-3
TGTGCCAGCAGCCAGACCGTAGCGGGGAGCACAGATACGCAGTATTTT
CASSQTVAGSTDTQYF
>.|.|TRBV6-6|TRBJ1-6
TGTGCCAGCTCCTTTACAGGGTTAGTTTATAATTCACCCCTCCACTTT
CASSFTGLVYNSPLHF
>.|.|TRBV4-1|TRBJ2-1
TGCGCCAGCAGCCAAGGCCTAGGCTACAATGAGCAGTTCTTC
CASSQGLGYNEQFF
>.|.|TRBV5-1|TRBJ1-3
TGCGCCAGCAGCATCGGACAGTCAGGAAACACCATATATTTT
CASSIGQSGNTIYF
>.|TRBD2|TRBV18|TRBJ2-3
TGTGCCAGCTCACCTATAGCGGGGGGGCTGGCAGATACGCAGTATTTT
CASSPIAGGLADTQYF
>.|.|TRBV10-1|TRBJ1-6
TGCGCCAGCAGTGTTAAGGTATCAGGTTCACCCCTCCACTTT
CASSVKVSGSPLHF
>.|.|TRBV4-1|TRBJ2-7
TGCGCCAGCAGCCAAGGTGAGGTGGGGCTCCGGACCGAGCAGTACTTC
CASSQGEVGLRTEQYF
>.|.|TRBV5-1|TRBJ2-2
TGCGCCAGCAGCTCACAGGGACCAGCCGGGGAGCTGTTTTTT
CASSSQGPAGELFF
>.|.|TRBV5-5|TRBJ1-1
TGTGCCAGCAGCTTGGGTCTGTACACTGAAGCTTTCTTT
CASSLGLYTEAFF
>.|.|TRBV5-1|TRBJ1-4
TGCGCCAGCAGCTTAGGAGGGTCAATTAATGAAAAACTGTTTTTT
CASSLGGSINEKLFF
>.|.|TRBV7-9|TRBJ2-7
TGTGCCAGCAGCCAAGTTCTCTACGAGCAGTACTTC
CASSQVLYEQYF
>.|.|TRBV5-1|TRBJ2-7
TGCGCCAGCAGCCCTACCACCCCCTTCTACGAGCAGTACTTC
CASSPTTPFYEQYF
>.|.|TRBV2|TRBJ2-2
TGTGCCAGCAGTGAAGGCGGTACGAACACCGGGGAGCTGTTTTTT
CASSEGGTNTGELFF
>few|.|TRBV5-1|TRBJ1-6
TGCGCCAGCAGCCTCACAGGCATGGCCAATTCACCCCTCCACTTT
CASSLTGMANSPLHF
>.|.|TRBV4-1|TRBJ1-5
TGCGCCAGCAGCCAAAATCAGGGAAATCAGCCCCAGCATTTT
CASSQNQGNQPQHF
>once|.|TRBV5-1|TRBJ2-3
TGCGCCAGCAGCTTGAGGGCTAGCACAGATACGCAGTATTTT
CASSLRASTDTQYF
>.|.|TRBV5-1|TRBJ2-7
TGCGCCAGCAGCTTGGCGGCAGGGGAGCCCTACGAGCAGTACTTC
CASSLAAGEPYEQYF
>.|.|TRBV19|TRBJ1-4
TGTGCCAGTAGTTTGAGGAGGGTTTACGGAGCAACTAATGAAAAACTGTTTTTT
CASSLRRVYGATNEKLFF
>.|.|TRBV9|TRBJ2-2
TGTGCCAGCAGCGTTTTAGCGGCCCCGAACACCGGGGAGCTGTTTTTT
CASSVLAAPNTGELFF
>once|TRBD1|TRBV12-5|TRBJ1-2
TGTGCTAGTGGTTTGGTCCCCCTCGGACAGGGGAAGGGCTATGGCTACACCTTC
CASGLVPLGQGKGYGYTF
>once|.|TRBV9|TRBJ1-6
TGTGCCAGCAGCGTAAGGATTAATTCACCCCTCCACTTT
CASSVRINSPLHF
>.|TRBD1|TRBV18|TRBJ1-1
TGTGCCAGCTCACCAGGGACAGATTTGAAGGCTGAAGCTTTCTTT
CASSPGTDLKAEAFF
>once|.|TRBV9|TRBJ2-1
TGTGCCAGCAGCTCCCACGGGGAGAGCGACTCCTACAATGAGCAGTTCTTC
CASSSHGESDSYNEQFF
>.|TRBD2|TRBV13|TRBJ2-3
TGTGCCAGCAGCTCCTATAGCGGGGGCCTGTTCACAGATACGCAGTATTTT
CASSSYSGGLFTDTQYF
>.|.|TRBV7-2|TRBJ2-3
TGTGCCAGCAGCCCCCAGGTGGGGGATACGCAGTATTTT
CASSPQVGDTQYF
>.|.|TRBV5-1|TRBJ2-2
TGCGCCAGCAGCTTGGGGGGACAAACGAACACCGGGGAGCTGTTTTTT
CASSLGGQTNTGELFF
>medium-sized|.|TRBV7-9|TRBJ1-1
TGTGCCAGCAGCTTAAGCAGTTTGAACACTGAAGCTTTCTTT
CASSLSSLNTEAFF
>.|.|TRBV6-1|TRBJ1-5
TGTGCCAGCAGTGGTTGGGACAATCAGCCCCAGCATTTT
CASSGWDNQPQHF
>.|.|TRBV27|TRBJ1-2
TGTGCCAGCAGTTTTCAGGGTTCGTATGGCTACACCTTC
CASSFQGSYGYTF
>.|.|TRBV11-2|TRBJ1-2
TGTGCCAGCAGCTTAGAGCGTACTTTTCTGAACTATGGCTACACCTTC
CASSLERTFLNYGYTF
>once|.|TRBV5-6|TRBJ2-3
TGTGCCAGCAGCTTGAAGAGGGGGTTAAGCACAGATACGCAGTATTTT
CASSLKRGLSTDTQYF
>.|TRBD2|TRBV5-1|TRBJ2-7
TGCGCCAGCAGCTCGGCGACTAGCTTCTACGAGCAGTACTTC
CASSSATSFYEQYF
>.|.|TRBV21-1|TRBJ2-3
.
CASSKVGGGTDTQYF
>.|.|TRBV18|TRBJ2-6
TGTGCCAGCTCTCCCCGGAGGGATACAGACGCCAACGTCCTGACTTTC
CASSPRRDTDANVLTF
>few|.|TRBV5-1|TRBJ1-3
TGCGCCAGCAGCCCCGATCGGCAAGGAGGAAACACCATATATTTT
CASSPDRQGGNTIYF
>.|TRBD1|TRBV15|TRBJ1-5
TGTGCCACCAGCAGACGGACAGGGAGGGATCAGCCCCAGCATTTT
CATSRRTGRDQPQHF
>.|.|TRBV28|TRBJ2-7
TGTGCCACCAGACAGTTCTCCTACGAGCAGTACTTC
CATRQFSYEQYF
>.|.|TRBV6-6|TRBJ1-2
TGTGCCAGCAGCCGAACGACGGGGTCCCTTAACTATGGCTACACCTTC
CASSRTTGSLNYGYTF
>.|.|TRBV5-1|TRBJ2-2
TGCGCCAGCAGGTTGGACGGGGGCCCCTGGACCGGGGAGCTGTTTTTT
CASRLDGGPWTGELFF
>.|.|TRBV5-1|TRBJ2-2
TGCGCCAGCAGCCCTCAAAATTCCGGGGAGCTGTTTTTT
CASSPQNSGELFF
>once|.|TRBV7-8|TRBJ1-5
TGTGCCAGCAGCCTCCAGGCGACCAGCAATCAGCCCCAGCATTTT
CASSLQATSNQPQHF
>.|.|TRBV5-1|TRBJ2-2
TGCGCCAGCAGCTTGGTGAGGCGGGGGCTCACCGGGGAGCTGTTTTTT
CASSLVRRGLTGELFF
>once|TRBD2|TRBV4-1|TRBJ2-1
TGCGCCAGCAGCCAAGAGCGTCTAGCGGGGCACAATGAGCAGTTCTTC
CASSQERLAGHNEQFF
>.|TRBD1|TRBV4-1|TRBJ2-7
TGCGCCAGCAGCCCTGGGACAGGCGCCTACGAGCAGTACTTC
CASSPGTGAYEQYF
>.|.|TRBV5-1|TRBJ2-2
TGCGCCAGCGGATATAACACCGGGGAGCTGTTTTTT
CASGYNTGELFF